This T cell receptor beta chain was observed in a study of OX40 agonist ivuxolimab in advanced cancers. Findings and caveats of the study: Circulating CD4+ and CD8+ T cells showed clonal expansion by week 6 at 0.1 to 3.0 mg/kg.

To note about this clone: Its antigen remains unidentified.

Data came from immunoSEQ multiplex PCR; TCRdb stores just in-frame clones and leaves some out. This table holds roughly 90,000 clones, more than 80% found once. The V and J ends lost 5 bases and 2 bases, in that order; junction bases with no gene match: 6. CDR1 and CDR2 (germline): SGHDT, YYEEEE. This CDR3 spans 15 amino acids. Source: CD4+ or CD8+ T cells sorted from blood, taken in a trial of the OX40 agonist ivuxolimab. The clonotype originates from an adult with an advanced solid tumor such as melanoma, head and neck, liver or kidney cancer. This chain connects TRBV5-6 to TRBJ2-7; 11 bases agree with TRBD2. The CDR3 region is CASSLAGGRAYEQYF. The CDR3 nucleotides read TGTGCCAGCAGTTTAGCGGGAGGGAGGGCCTACGAGCAGTACTTC.